This entry lists 27 T cell receptor beta chains sequenced from one sample in a study of control samples from healthy donors and cancer patients. This table comes from immunoSEQ multiplex PCR, and its TCRdb copy is limited to in-frame clones, with some not included. The sample shows approximately 87,000 clones, 91% of them seen only once. Sequencing input: blood. The receptors derive from a man in his fifties in good health.

The chain is built from TRBV10-2 and TRBJ2-7; D is possibly TRBD2 (5 bases). Germline V lookup: CDR1 WSHSY, CDR2 SAAADI. Trimming cost V 1 base and J 4 bases, with 11 bases left between them. The CDR3 spans 14 residues. Written as DNA, the CDR3 is TGCGCCAGCAGTGAGTTTGGACTTCAGTACGAGCAGTACTTC. Translation: CASSEFGLQYEQYF.

The chain recombines TRBV7-2 with TRBJ2-3; no firm D call. CDR3 length equals 13 residues. CDR1 and CDR2 (germline): SGHTA, FQGNSA. Trimming took off 0 bases at V and 9 bases at J, with 10 bases between the two ends. The CDR3 DNA reads TGTGCCAGCAGCTTAGCGCGTCAGCCCACGCAGTATTTT. Encoded protein: CASSLARQPTQYF.

The chain combines TRBV6-5 with TRBJ1-5; 8 positions agree with TRBD1. J lost 4 bases, V lost 5 bases, and 4 bases had no gene match. CDR1 and CDR2 (germline): MNHEY, SVGAGI. The CDR3 is made up of 14 amino acids. CDR3 DNA: TGTGCCAGCAGTAGGGACAGGTGGAATCAGCCCCAGCATTTT. Translating it yields CASSRDRWNQPQHF.

This chain links TRBV6-5 with TRBJ1-5; D is uncertain. Germline-derived CDR1 and CDR2 are MNHEY and SVGAGI. V gave up 7 bases and J gave up 3 bases, with 16 bases separating them. This CDR3 comprises 15 residues. CDR3 amino acids: CASKVLLGVNQPQHF. The CDR3 nucleotides read TGTGCCAGCAAAGTCCTGTTAGGTGTCAATCAGCCCCAGCATTTT.

This clone showed up just a few times. The chain has TRBV6-6 and TRBJ1-2, with D hard to call. This CDR3 is 14 amino acids long. Germline values: CDR1 MNHNY, CDR2 SVGAGI (reference sequence). Trimming took 7 bases from V and 4 from J, leaving 16 bases between them. The CDR3 reads CASIPRGGTYGYTF. In DNA, the CDR3 is TGTGCCAGCATCCCTCGGGGAGGTACCTATGGCTACACCTTC.

This clone was observed once. This chain uses TRBV3-1 (or the pseudogene TRBV3-2) with TRBJ1-2; no clear D. In germline, CDR1 is LGHDT, CDR2 YNNKEL (reference sequence). The CDR3 has 15 amino acids. V lost 3 bases and J lost 5, with 16 bases in between. CDR3 DNA sequence: TGTGCCAGCAGCCACACATTTTCAGATGATTATGGCTACACCTTC. Its protein product is CASSHTFSDDYGYTF.

V gene TRBV2 combines with J gene TRBJ1-1; D is ambiguous. The CDR3 sequence is 11 residues long. Germline CDR1 and CDR2: SNHLY and FYNNEI. V lost 5 bases to trimming and J lost 5 bases, with 6 bases between them. CDR3 sequence reads: CASSWLTEAFF. Here the CDR3 DNA reads TGTGCCAGCAGTTGGTTGACTGAAGCTTTCTTT.

This clone occurred a few times. The chain joins TRBV6-2 or TRBV6-3 to TRBJ2-7; D remains ambiguous. The V end was cut by 4 bases, the J end by 2 bases, with 12 bases between. The CDR3 covers 14 residues. The germline V gene encodes CDR1 MNHEY and CDR2 SVGEGT. The CDR3 DNA is TGTGCCAGCAGTTCCTATGCTCTTACCTACGAGCAGTACTTC. This codes for CASSSYALTYEQYF.

The chain couples TRBV19 to TRBJ1-3; D not resolved. The CDR3 has 15 residues. Germline lookup yields CDR1 LNHDA and CDR2 SQIVND (reference sequence). Trimming shortened V by 7 bases and J by 0 bases, and 13 bases separated the two germline ends. The CDR3 reads CASISRRSSGNTIYF. The CDR3, as DNA: TGTGCCAGTATTAGTCGGAGGAGCTCTGGAAACACCATATATTTT.

V gene TRBV12-3 or TRBV12-4 combines with J gene TRBJ2-7; perhaps TRBD1 as D (6 bases). V lost 6 bases to trimming and J lost 8 bases, with 11 bases between them. The CDR3 sequence is 11 residues long. For the CDR3, the DNA is TGTGCCAGCAGATATGGGACAAAGCAGTACTTC. Translation gives CASRYGTKQYF.

The chain uses TRBV14 and TRBJ1-3; D gene ambiguous. Trimming stripped 4 bases from V and 0 bases from J, with 19 bases between. The V gene's germline CDR1 is SGHDN and CDR2 FVKESK. The CDR3 is made up of 18 amino acids. CDR3 sequence reads: CASSLRNLNSNSGNTIYF. The CDR3 DNA is TGTGCCAGCAGCCTTAGAAATCTAAACAGTAACTCTGGAAACACCATATATTTT.

The chain links TRBV24-1 to TRBJ2-1; TRBD2 aligns across 14 bases. Germline V gene data show CDR1 as KGHDR and CDR2 as SFDVKD. V trimming: 1 base; J trimming: 5 bases; junction bases outside the gene matches: 6. The CDR3 consists of 18 residues. This CDR3 is CATSDFGTSGGRNNEQFF. For the CDR3, the DNA is TGTGCCACCAGTGATTTTGGGACTAGCGGGGGACGAAACAATGAGCAGTTCTTC.

The chain joins TRBV5-6 to TRBJ2-7, with D possibly matching TRBD1 (6 bases). The germline V gene has CDR1 SGHDT and CDR2 YYEEEE. Trimming cost V 3 bases and J 4 bases, with 11 bases left between them. CDR3 length equals 13 residues. The CDR3 DNA reads TGTGCCAGCAGCTGGACACAGGGTTACGAGCAGTACTTC. Amino acid sequence: CASSWTQGYEQYF.

The rearrangement links TRBV4-3 to TRBJ2-7; maybe TRBD2 (6 bases). The V end lost 3 bases, the J end lost 3 bases, and 18 bases lay between the germline ends. This CDR3 region has 16 residues. Germline V gives CDR1 LGHNA, CDR2 YSLEER. The CDR3 region has the DNA TGCGCCAGCAGCCACAATACCGGGACTGGAGACTACGAGCAGTACTTC. It codes for CASSHNTGTGDYEQYF.

The gene calls are TRBV6-4 and TRBJ2-3, with 8 nucleotides matching TRBD2. The CDR3 extends over 14 amino acids. Germline V gene sequence: CDR1 MRHNA, CDR2 SNTAGT. Unmatched junction bases numbered 0, after V lost 3 bases and J lost 1 base. The CDR3 spells CASSERGGTDTQYF. In DNA, the CDR3 is TGTGCCAGCAGTGAGCGGGGGGGCACAGATACGCAGTATTTT.

Turning to this clone: Other DNA sequences in this specimen translate into the identical CDR3. V is TRBV19 and J is TRBJ2-3; D unclear. CDR1 is LNHDA and CDR2 is SQIVND in the germline V gene (reference sequence). Trimming removed 5 bases from V and 3 bases from J, with 3 bases in between. This CDR3 spans 11 amino acids. This chain's CDR3 is CASSVTDTQYF. For the CDR3, the DNA is TGTGCCAGTAGTGTTACAGATACGCAGTATTTT.

This clone was seen only once. The chain links TRBV20-1 to TRBJ2-1; D not certain. The V gene's germline CDR1 is DFQATT and CDR2 SNEGSKA (reference sequence). The V end lost 4 bases, the J end lost 3 bases, and 1 base lay between the germline ends. The CDR3 is 10 residues long. Here the CDR3 DNA reads TGCAGTGCTATCTACAATGAGCAGTTCTTC. Amino acids: CSAIYNEQFF.

The V gene is TRBV3-1 (or the pseudogene TRBV3-2), the J gene TRBJ2-7; no clear D gene. V was clipped by 1 base and J by 3 bases, with 13 bases between them. CDR1 and CDR2 (germline): LGHDT, YNNKEL (reference sequence). This CDR3 spans 15 amino acids. For the CDR3, the DNA is TGTGCCAGCAGCCAAGGGACCCGAACCAGCTACGAGCAGTACTTC. This gives the protein CASSQGTRTSYEQYF.

This chain joins TRBV30 and TRBJ1-1; possibly TRBD1 for D (6 bases). The CDR3 consists of 12 residues. Trimming took off 8 bases at V and 1 base at J, with 11 bases between the two ends. CDR1 and CDR2 (germline): GTSNPN, SVGIG (reference sequence). CDR3 protein: CAGGQQNTEAFF. CDR3 DNA: TGTGCCGGAGGACAGCAGAACACTGAAGCTTTCTTT.

This clone was counted only a few times. This sequence joins TRBV19 and TRBJ2-2; TRBD1 matches at 8 bases. The CDR3 is 18 residues long. After removal of 3 bases from V and 3 bases from J, the junction contained 12 bases not matched to a gene. From germline, CDR1 is LNHDA and CDR2 SQIVND (reference sequence). The chain's CDR3 is CASSIYKRTGLDTGELFF. DNA for the CDR3: TGTGCCAGTAGTATTTATAAGCGGACAGGGTTGGACACCGGGGAGCTGTTTTTT.

The chain uses TRBV6-5 and TRBJ2-1, with a tentative D call TRBD2 (6 bases). There are 15 residues in the CDR3. CDR1 is MNHEY and CDR2 is SVGAGI in the germline V gene. V lost 8 bases, J lost 8 bases, and 22 bases lay in between. In DNA form, the CDR3 reads TGTGCCAGCCGATATAGAGGACTACACAACGATGAGCAGTTCTTC. Protein sequence: CASRYRGLHNDEQFF.

The gene calls are TRBV9 and TRBJ2-3; the match to TRBD2 covers 7 bases. The CDR3 runs 12 residues. Looked up from germline, CDR1 is SGDLS and CDR2 is YYNGEE. The V gene end was trimmed by 6 bases and the J gene end by 4 bases; junction bases not matched to a gene: 2. CDR3 in amino acids: CASTRGADTQYF. The CDR3, as DNA: TGTGCCAGCACTCGGGGGGCAGATACGCAGTATTTT.

As regards this clone: Because the CDR3's place on the DNA is in doubt, the DNA is left out and the CDR3 is given as listed by TCRdb. The gene calls are TRBV28 and TRBJ2-1; the table assigns TRBD2, which was not confirmed against the DNA. Germline lookup yields CDR1 MDHEN and CDR2 SYDVKM. The CDR3 totals 15 residues, both ends included. The CDR3 loop is CASSTPSGRGNEQFF.

The genes are TRBV5-6 and TRBJ1-1; no definite D call. The CDR3 has 14 amino acids. V was trimmed by 0 bases and J by 3 bases, leaving 9 bases between them. CDR1 is SGHDT, CDR2 YYEEEE, per germline. The CDR3 DNA reads as TGTGCCAGCAGCTTGGCGGCCAGCTACACTGAAGCTTTCTTT. This gives the protein CASSLAASYTEAFF. Full variable domain (rest looked up from reference TRBV5-6 and TRBJ1-1): DAGVTQSPTHLIKTRGQQVTLRCSPKSGHDTVSWYQQALGQGPQFIFQYYEEEERQRGNFPDRFSGHQFPNYSSELNVNALLLGDSALYLCASSLAASYTEAFFGQGTRLTVV.

The chain is built from TRBV29-1 and TRBJ2-3, with no clear D. CDR1 SQVTM and CDR2 ANQGSEA come from the germline V gene. V lost 6 bases, J lost 6 bases, and 16 bases lay in between. The CDR3 runs 13 residues. Here the CDR3 reads CSVGTSLGDTQYF. The CDR3 DNA sequence: TGCAGCGTCGGTACTTCTCTGGGGGATACGCAGTATTTT.

This clone has just one count. The chain employs TRBV4-2 and TRBJ2-2; 7 bases map to TRBD1. Germline lookup yields CDR1 LGHNA and CDR2 YNFKEQ. Trimming at V came to 3 bases and at J to 7 bases, leaving 2 bases not matched to a gene. CDR3 length: 13 residues. The chain's CDR3 is CASSQTGSGELFF. In DNA form, the CDR3 reads TGTGCCAGCAGCCAGACAGGGAGCGGGGAGCTGTTTTTT.

The chain carries TRBV6-4 and TRBJ1-6; weak D call: TRBD1 (6 bases). This CDR3 region has 15 residues. Trimming left V 4 bases short and J 7 bases short, with 14 bases between. CDR1 and CDR2 (germline): MRHNA, SNTAGT. The CDR3 protein is CASSASGARNSPLHF. The CDR3 DNA follows: TGTGCCAGCAGTGCTTCAGGGGCTCGGAATTCACCCCTCCACTTT.